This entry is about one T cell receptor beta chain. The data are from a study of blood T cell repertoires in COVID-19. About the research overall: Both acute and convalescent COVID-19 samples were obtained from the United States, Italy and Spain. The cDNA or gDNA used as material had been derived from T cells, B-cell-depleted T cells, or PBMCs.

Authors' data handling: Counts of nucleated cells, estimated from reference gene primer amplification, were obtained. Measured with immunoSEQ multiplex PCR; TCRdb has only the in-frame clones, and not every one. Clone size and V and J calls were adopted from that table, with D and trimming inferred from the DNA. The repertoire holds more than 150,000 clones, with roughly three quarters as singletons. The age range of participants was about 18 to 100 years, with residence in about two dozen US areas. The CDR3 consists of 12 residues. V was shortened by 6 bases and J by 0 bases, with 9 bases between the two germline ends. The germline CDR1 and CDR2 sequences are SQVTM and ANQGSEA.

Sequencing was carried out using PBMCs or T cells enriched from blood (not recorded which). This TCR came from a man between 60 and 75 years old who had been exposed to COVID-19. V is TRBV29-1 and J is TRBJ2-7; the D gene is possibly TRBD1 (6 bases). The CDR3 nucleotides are TGCAGCGTATGGGACACCTCCTACGAGCAGTACTTC. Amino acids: CSVWDTSYEQYF.